The T cell receptor (beta chain) under discussion was sequenced for a study of graft-versus-host responses after intestinal transplantation. Germline values: CDR1 SGHRS, CDR2 YFSETQ. CDR3 length: 15 amino acids. The V gene lost 4 bases and the J gene lost 2 bases, with 12 bases spanning the gap. Graft tissue was processed to release intraepithelial and lamina propria lymphocytes. Clones were read by immunoSEQ multiplex PCR, and TCRdb kept only the in-frame ones, dropping some. The sample lists approximately 37,000 clones, about 90% occurring once. This material consisted of ileum tissue, taken 200 to 210 days after intestinal transplant. This receptor was identified in a human patient who received an intestinal transplant, so some T cells may come from the graft donor. The V gene is TRBV5-1, the J gene TRBJ2-2, with a tentative D call TRBD1 (6 bases). CDR3: CASSRTGQNTGELFF. CDR3 sequence (DNA): TGCGCCAGCAGCCGAACGGGACAAAACACCGGGGAGCTGTTTTTT.